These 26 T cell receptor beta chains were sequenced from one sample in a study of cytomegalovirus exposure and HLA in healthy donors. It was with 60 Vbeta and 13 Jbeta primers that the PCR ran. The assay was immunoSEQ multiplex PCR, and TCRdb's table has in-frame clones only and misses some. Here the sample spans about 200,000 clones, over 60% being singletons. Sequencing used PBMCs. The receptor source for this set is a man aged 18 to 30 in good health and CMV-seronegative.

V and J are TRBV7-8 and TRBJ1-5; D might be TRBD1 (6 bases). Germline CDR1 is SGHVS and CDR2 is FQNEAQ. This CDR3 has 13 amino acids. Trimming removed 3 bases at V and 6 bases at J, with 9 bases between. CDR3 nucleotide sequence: TGTGCCAGCAGCTTGTTACAGGGTCAGCCCCAGCATTTT. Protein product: CASSLLQGQPQHF.

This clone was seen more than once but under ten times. DNA of the CDR3: TGTGCCAGTAGTCCCGGGACTAGCGGAATCTTTACCTACGAGCAGTACTTC. Translated: CASSPGTSGIFTYEQYF. V gene TRBV19 combines with J gene TRBJ2-7; TRBD2 matches at 11 bases. This CDR3 comprises 17 residues. The J segment lost 2 bases and the V segment lost 5 bases, leaving 11 bases of the junction unmatched. Germline values: CDR1 LNHDA, CDR2 SQIVND (reference sequence).

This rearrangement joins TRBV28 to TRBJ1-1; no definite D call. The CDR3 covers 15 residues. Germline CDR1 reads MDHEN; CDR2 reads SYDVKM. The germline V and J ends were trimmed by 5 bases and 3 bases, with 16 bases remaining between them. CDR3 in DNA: TGTGCCAGCAGTCCCCGGGAGGGCGAAGACACTGAAGCTTTCTTT. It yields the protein CASSPREGEDTEAFF.

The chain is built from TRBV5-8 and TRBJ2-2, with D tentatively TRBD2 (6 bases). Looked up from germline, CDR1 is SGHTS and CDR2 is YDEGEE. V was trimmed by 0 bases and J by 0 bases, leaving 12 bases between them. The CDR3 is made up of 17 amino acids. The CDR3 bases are TGTGCCAGCAGCTTGGCCGGGACTTACGCGAACACCGGGGAGCTGTTTTTT. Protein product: CASSLAGTYANTGELFF.

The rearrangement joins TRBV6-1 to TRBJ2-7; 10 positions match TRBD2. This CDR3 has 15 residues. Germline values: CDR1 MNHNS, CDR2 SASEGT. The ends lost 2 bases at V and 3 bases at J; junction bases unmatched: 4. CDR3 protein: CASSESLAGDYEQYF. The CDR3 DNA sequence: TGTGCCAGCAGTGAAAGTCTAGCGGGGGACTACGAGCAGTACTTC.

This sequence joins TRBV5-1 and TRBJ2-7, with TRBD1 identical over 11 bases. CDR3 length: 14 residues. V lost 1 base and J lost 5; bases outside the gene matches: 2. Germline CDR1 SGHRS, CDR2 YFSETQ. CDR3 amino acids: CASSLWGQGDEQYF. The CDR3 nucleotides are TGCGCCAGCAGCTTGTGGGGACAGGGGGACGAGCAGTACTTC.

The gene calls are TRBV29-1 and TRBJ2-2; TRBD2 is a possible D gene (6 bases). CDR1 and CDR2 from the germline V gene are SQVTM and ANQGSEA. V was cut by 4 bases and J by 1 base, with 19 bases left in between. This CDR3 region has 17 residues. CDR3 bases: TGCAGCGTTGTAGAGGCAGGGCCGGAGGGGAACACCGGGGAGCTGTTTTTT. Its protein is CSVVEAGPEGNTGELFF.

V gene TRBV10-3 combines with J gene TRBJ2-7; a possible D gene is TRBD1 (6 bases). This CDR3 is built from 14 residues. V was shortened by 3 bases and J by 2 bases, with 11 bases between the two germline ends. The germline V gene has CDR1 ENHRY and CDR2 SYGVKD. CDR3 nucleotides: TGTGCCATCAGTGATACAGGGACCCCCTACGAGCAGTACTTC. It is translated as CAISDTGTPYEQYF.

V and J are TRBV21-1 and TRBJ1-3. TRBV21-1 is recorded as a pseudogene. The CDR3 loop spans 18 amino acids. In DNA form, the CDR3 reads TGTGCCAGCAGCAAAGTACGGCAGATCAACTTACCCGGGGACACCATATATTTT. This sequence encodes CASSKVRQINLPGDTIYF.

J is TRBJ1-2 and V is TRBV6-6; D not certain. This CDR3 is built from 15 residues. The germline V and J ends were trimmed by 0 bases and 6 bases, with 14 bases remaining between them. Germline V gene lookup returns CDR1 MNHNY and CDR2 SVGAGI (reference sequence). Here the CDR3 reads CASSYSREYRDGYTF. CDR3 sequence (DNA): TGTGCCAGCAGTTACTCGAGGGAGTATCGGGATGGCTACACCTTC.

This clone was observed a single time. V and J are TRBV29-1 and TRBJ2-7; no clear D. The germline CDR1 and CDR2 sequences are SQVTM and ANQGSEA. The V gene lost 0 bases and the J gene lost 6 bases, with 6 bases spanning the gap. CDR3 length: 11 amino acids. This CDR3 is CSVEDMAEQYF. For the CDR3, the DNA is TGCAGCGTTGAAGATATGGCCGAGCAGTACTTC.

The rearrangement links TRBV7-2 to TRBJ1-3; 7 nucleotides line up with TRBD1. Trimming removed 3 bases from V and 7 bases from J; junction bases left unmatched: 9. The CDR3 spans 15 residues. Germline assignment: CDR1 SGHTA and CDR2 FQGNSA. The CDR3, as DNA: TGTGCCAGCAGCTTCGACAGGGCTTACGGCAACACCATATATTTT. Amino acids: CASSFDRAYGNTIYF.

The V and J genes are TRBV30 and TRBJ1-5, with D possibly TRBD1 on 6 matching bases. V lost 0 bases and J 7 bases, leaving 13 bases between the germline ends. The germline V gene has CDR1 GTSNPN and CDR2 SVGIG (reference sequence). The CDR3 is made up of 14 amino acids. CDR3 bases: TGTGCCTGGAGTGTACTTGGGGGGGGCCAGCCCCAGCATTTT. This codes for CAWSVLGGGQPQHF.

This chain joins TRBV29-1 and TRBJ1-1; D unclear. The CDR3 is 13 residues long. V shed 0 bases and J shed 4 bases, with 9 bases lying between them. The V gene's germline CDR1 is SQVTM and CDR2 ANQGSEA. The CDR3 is CSVEEAEGTEAFF. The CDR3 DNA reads TGCAGCGTTGAAGAGGCGGAGGGCACTGAAGCTTTCTTT.

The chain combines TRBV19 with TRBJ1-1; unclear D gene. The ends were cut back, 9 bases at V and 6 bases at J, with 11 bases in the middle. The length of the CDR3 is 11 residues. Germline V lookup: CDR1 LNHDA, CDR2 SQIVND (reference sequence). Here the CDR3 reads CASTEGSEAFF. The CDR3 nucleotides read TGTGCCAGCACTGAGGGCTCTGAAGCTTTCTTT.

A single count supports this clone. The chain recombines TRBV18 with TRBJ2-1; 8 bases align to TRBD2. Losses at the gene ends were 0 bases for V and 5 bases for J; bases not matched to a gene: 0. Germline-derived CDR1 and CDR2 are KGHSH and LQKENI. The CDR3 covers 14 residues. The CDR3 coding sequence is TGTGCCAGCTCACCACCCGGGGGGGACAATGAGCAGTTCTTC. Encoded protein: CASSPPGGDNEQFF. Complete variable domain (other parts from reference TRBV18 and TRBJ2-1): NAGVMQNPRHLVRRRGQEARLRCSPMKGHSHVYWYRQLPEEGLKFMVYLQKENIIDESGMPKERFSAEFPKEGPSILRIQQVVRGDSAAYFCASSPPGGDNEQFFGPGTRLTVL.

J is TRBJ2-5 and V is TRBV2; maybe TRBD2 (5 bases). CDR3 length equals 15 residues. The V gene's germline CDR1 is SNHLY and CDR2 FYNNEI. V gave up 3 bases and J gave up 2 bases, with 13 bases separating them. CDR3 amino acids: CASSDLGSGQETQYF. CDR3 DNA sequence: TGTGCCAGCAGTGACCTAGGGAGTGGTCAAGAGACCCAGTACTTC.

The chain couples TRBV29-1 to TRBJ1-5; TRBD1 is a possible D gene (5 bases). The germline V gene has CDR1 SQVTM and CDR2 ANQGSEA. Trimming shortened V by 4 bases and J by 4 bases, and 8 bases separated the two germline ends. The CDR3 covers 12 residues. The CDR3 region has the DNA TGCAGCGTTGGGGGGGGGAATCAGCCCCAGCATTTT. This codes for CSVGGGNQPQHF.

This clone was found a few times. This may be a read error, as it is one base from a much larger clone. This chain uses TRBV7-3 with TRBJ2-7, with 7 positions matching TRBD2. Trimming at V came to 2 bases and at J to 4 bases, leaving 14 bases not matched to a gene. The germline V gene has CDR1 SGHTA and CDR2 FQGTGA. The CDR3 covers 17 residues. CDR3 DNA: TGTGCCAGCAGCTTAGATATGATCCCTAGCGGCCCTTACGAGCAGTACTTC. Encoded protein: CASSLDMIPSGPYEQYF. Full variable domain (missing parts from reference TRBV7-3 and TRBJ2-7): GAGVSQTPSNKVTEKGKYVELRCDPISGHTALYWYRQSLGQGPEFLIYFQGTGAADDSGLPNDRFFAVRPEGSVSTLKIQRTERGDSAVYLCASSLDMIPSGPYEQYFGPGTRLTVT.

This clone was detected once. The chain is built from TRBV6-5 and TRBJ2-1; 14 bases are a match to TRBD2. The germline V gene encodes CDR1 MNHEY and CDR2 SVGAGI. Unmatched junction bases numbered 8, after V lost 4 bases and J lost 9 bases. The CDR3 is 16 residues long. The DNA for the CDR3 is TGTGCCAGCAGTTTCGCGACTAGCGGGAGGGCCGGTGAGCAGTTCTTC. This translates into CASSFATSGRAGEQFF.

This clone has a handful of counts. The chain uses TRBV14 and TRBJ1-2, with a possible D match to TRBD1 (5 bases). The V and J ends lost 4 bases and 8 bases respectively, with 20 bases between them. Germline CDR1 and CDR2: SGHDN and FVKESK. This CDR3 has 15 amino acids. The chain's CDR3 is CASSLEGLYTGGYTF. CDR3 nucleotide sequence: TGTGCCAGCAGCCTAGAGGGGCTTTACACCGGCGGCTACACCTTC.

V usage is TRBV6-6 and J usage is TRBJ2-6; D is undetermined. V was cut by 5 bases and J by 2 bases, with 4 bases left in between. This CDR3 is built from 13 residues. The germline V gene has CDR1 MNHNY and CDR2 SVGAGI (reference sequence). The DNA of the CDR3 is TGTGCCAGCAGTCGTACTGGGGCCAACGTCCTGACTTTC. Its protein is CASSRTGANVLTF.

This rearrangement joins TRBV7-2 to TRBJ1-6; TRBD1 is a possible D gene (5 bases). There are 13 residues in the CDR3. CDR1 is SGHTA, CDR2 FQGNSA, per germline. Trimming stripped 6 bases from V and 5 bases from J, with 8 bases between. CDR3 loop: CASSEQDNSPLHF. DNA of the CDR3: TGTGCCAGCAGTGAACAGGATAATTCACCCCTCCACTTT.

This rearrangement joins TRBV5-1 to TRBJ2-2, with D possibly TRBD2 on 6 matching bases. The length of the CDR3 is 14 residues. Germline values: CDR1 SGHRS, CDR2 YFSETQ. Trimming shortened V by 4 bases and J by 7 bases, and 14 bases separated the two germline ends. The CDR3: CASSGDLRGGELFF. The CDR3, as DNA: TGCGCCAGCAGCGGGGACTTGAGGGGCGGGGAGCTGTTTTTT.

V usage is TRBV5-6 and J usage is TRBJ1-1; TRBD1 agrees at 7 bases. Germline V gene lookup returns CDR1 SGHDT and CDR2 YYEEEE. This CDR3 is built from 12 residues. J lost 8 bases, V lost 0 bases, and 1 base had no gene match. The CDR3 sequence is CASSLGRGEAFF. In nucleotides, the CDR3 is TGTGCCAGCAGCTTGGGCAGGGGGGAAGCTTTCTTT.

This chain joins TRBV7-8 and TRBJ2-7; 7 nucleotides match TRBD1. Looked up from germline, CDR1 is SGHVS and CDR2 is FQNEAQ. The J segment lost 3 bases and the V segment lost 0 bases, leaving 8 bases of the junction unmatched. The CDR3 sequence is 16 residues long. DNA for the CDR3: TGTGCCAGCAGCTTAGCCAGAACAGGGGAGAGCTACGAGCAGTACTTC. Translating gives CASSLARTGESYEQYF. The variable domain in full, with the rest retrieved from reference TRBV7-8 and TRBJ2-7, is GAGVSQSPRYKVAKRGQDVALRCDPISGHVSLFWYQQALGQGPEFLTYFQNEAQLDKSGLPSDRFFAERPEGSVSTLKIQRTQQEDSAVYLCASSLARTGESYEQYFGPGTRLTVT.